Listed below are T cell receptor beta chains from one sample, sequenced in a study of shared clonotypes between healthy human individuals. Method: immunoSEQ multiplex PCR; TCRdb's copy keeps in-frame clones and lacks some. The data hold around 2.1 million clones, with about 94% observed a single time. The source material was naive CD4+ T cells sorted from blood. The origin of the receptors is a man between 18 and 29 years old in good health. Both conserved end residues are part of each CDR3. Each record gives: V gene, D gene, J gene, clone size, CDR3 DNA, CDR3 protein. D genes are given only for firm matches. Clone size is shown for a subset of rows, as once, few, many or a class of expanded clone.

TRBV5-1,-,TRBJ1-6,-,TGCGCCAGCAGCTTGGGACAAAGTTATTCACCCCTCCACTTT,CASSLGQSYSPLHF
TRBV19,TRBD1,TRBJ1-6,-,TGTGCCAGTAGTACAAGGGACAGGGGGGATAGTTCACCCCTCCACTTT,CASSTRDRGDSSPLHF
TRBV6-5,-,TRBJ1-2,-,TGTGCCAGCAGTTACTCGTCTTGGGGGGAGGAGAATGGCTACACCTTC,CASSYSSWGEENGYTF
TRBV5-6,-,TRBJ1-6,-,TGTGCCAGCAGCTCGGGTCGGTCCTGGGGTAATTCACCCCTCCACTTT,CASSSGRSWGNSPLHF
TRBV7-9,TRBD1,TRBJ1-3,-,TGTGCCAGCAGCCCAGGACAGGCCTCTGGAAACACCATATATTTT,CASSPGQASGNTIYF
TRBV19,-,TRBJ1-1,once,TGTGCCAGTAGTATGAGGGAAATGAACACTGAAGCTTTCTTT,CASSMREMNTEAFF
TRBV5-1,-,TRBJ1-1,-,TGCGCCAGCAGCTCCGCACTGACAGGGAACACTGAAGCTTTCTTT,CASSSALTGNTEAFF
TRBV19,TRBD2,TRBJ2-1,-,TGTGCCAGTAGTAGGGGACTAGCGGACTACAATGAGCAGTTCTTC,CASSRGLADYNEQFF
TRBV11-3,-,TRBJ1-2,-,TGTGCCAGCAGCCAGGGGCCAGGGGAAGGCTACACCTTC,CASSQGPGEGYTF
TRBV5-4,-,TRBJ1-1,-,TGTGCCAGCAGCTTGGGACAGCCATTAAACACTGAAGCTTTCTTT,CASSLGQPLNTEAFF
TRBV18,TRBD2,TRBJ2-5,-,TGTGCCAGCTCACCAACTAGCGGGGCATTCGGGGAGACCCAGTACTTC,CASSPTSGAFGETQYF
TRBV7-9,-,TRBJ2-7,-,TGTGCCAGCAGTCTAAACTACGAGCAGTACTTC,CASSLNYEQYF
TRBV9,TRBD2,TRBJ2-5,-,TGTGCCAGCAGCGTAGGGCTAGCGGGAGGGGAGACCCAGTACTTC,CASSVGLAGGETQYF
TRBV7-2,-,TRBJ2-5,-,TGTGCCAGCAGCTTAGGCCGCATAGAGACCCAGTACTTC,CASSLGRIETQYF
TRBV6-5,-,TRBJ2-7,once,TGTGCCAGCAGTGTACAGGGGGGGTGGCAGTACTTC,CASSVQGGWQYF
TRBV30,TRBD2,TRBJ2-3,-,TGTGCCTGGAGTGTAAGACTAGCGGGGGGCAGAGATACGCAGTATTTT,CAWSVRLAGGRDTQYF
TRBV28,-,TRBJ2-3,-,TGTGCCAGCAGTTCCGCCGGGGCGGGTAGCACAGATACGCGGTATTTT,CASSSAGAGSTDTRYF
TRBV5-6,-,TRBJ1-1,-,TGTGCCAGCAGCCTGGTGCCTGGGATCCGACACACTGAAGCTTTCTTT,CASSLVPGIRHTEAFF
TRBV28,-,TRBJ2-2,-,TGTGCCAGCAGTTTAACTCTGGGAACCGGGGAGCTGTTTTTT,CASSLTLGTGELFF
TRBV28,-,TRBJ2-7,-,TGTGCCAGCAGCCCTTTAAATACAGGGAGAAAGCAGTACTTC,CASSPLNTGRKQYF
TRBV2,-,TRBJ2-7,once,TGTGCCAGCAGTGTATTACTTAACTACGAGCAGTACTTC,CASSVLLNYEQYF
TRBV5-1,TRBD1,TRBJ2-7,-,TGCGCCAGCAGCTTGGATGGACAGGGACCGGGGTACGAGCAGTACTTC,CASSLDGQGPGYEQYF
TRBV2,-,TRBJ1-5,once,TGTGCCAGCAGTGTCGGTTTCGAACAGCCCCAGCATTTT,CASSVGFEQPQHF
TRBV10-3,-,TRBJ2-7,-,TGTGCCGTCCAGCCGGGTCCCCGGTACGAGCAGTACTTC,CAVQPGPRYEQYF
TRBV4-3,-,TRBJ1-5,once,TGCGCCAGCAGCCAAGATGCGGCGGGTAATCAGCCCCAGCATTTT,CASSQDAAGNQPQHF
TRBV5-1,-,TRBJ2-5,once,TGCGCCAGCAGCGGGGCCCAACAAGAGACCCAGTACTTC,CASSGAQQETQYF
TRBV14,-,TRBJ1-6,-,TGTGCCAGCAGCCAAGAGGCAGGGACTTATAATTCACCCCTCCACTTT,CASSQEAGTYNSPLHF
TRBV4-1,TRBD1,TRBJ1-2,-,TGCGCCAGCAGCCAAGGGCCGAGGGGGCAGTACTACACCTTC,CASSQGPRGQYYTF
TRBV27,-,TRBJ1-4,-,TGTGCCAGCAGTCAACAGGGAAAAGGAGAAAAACTGTTTTTT,CASSQQGKGEKLFF
TRBV6-1,-,TRBJ1-1,-,TGTGCCAGCAGTGAGGGACTGCCAGAGAAGGGAGCTTTCTTT,CASSEGLPEKGAFF
TRBV6-5,-,TRBJ2-7,-,TGTGCCAGCAGTCTAGTGGGGGGTAACGAGCAGTACTTC,CASSLVGGNEQYF
TRBV30,-,TRBJ1-3,-,TGTGCCTGGAGTCCTGAACGAAACACCATATATTTT,CAWSPERNTIYF
TRBV4-1,TRBD1,TRBJ1-4,-,TGCGCCAGCAGCCAGACAGGGTCGGGAAATGAAAAACTGTTTTTT,CASSQTGSGNEKLFF
TRBV5-4,-,TRBJ2-7,-,TGTGCCAGCAGCTTCGATCGCTCGACCTCCTACGAGCAGTACTTC,CASSFDRSTSYEQYF
TRBV5-4,TRBD2,TRBJ2-1,-,TGTGCCAGCAGCTTGGACGGCGGGGGGGCCCTGATTGAGCAGTTCTTC,CASSLDGGGALIEQFF
TRBV4-1,TRBD1,TRBJ2-7,-,TGCGCCAGCAGACAACAGGGGGGCCTAGCCTACGAGCAGTACTTC,CASRQQGGLAYEQYF
TRBV7-9,-,TRBJ2-1,-,TGTGCCAGCAGCTTGCAGGGATTGGGCAATGAGCAGTTCTTC,CASSLQGLGNEQFF
TRBV5-4,-,TRBJ1-1,-,TGTGCCAGCAGCCTAAGACCTGCCACTGAAGCTTTCTTT,CASSLRPATEAFF
TRBV18,TRBD2,TRBJ2-5,-,TGTGCCAGCTCACCAGAGGTCGGGGGGCAAGAGACCCAGTACTTC,CASSPEVGGQETQYF
TRBV4-1,TRBD1,TRBJ1-5,-,TGCGCCAGCAGCCGCGGACAGGGAGGAAATCAGCCCCAGCATTTT,CASSRGQGGNQPQHF
TRBV19,TRBD1,TRBJ2-5,-,TGTGCCAGTAGTAGCCAGGGGGCTGAGACCCAGTACTTC,CASSSQGAETQYF